Listed here are 9 T cell receptor beta chains from one sample, sequenced in a study of Ad26.COV2.S vaccination and SARS-CoV-2 variants. The repertoire was sequenced with immunoSEQ multiplex PCR; TCRdb's copy has only in-frame clones and lacks some. The sample holds about 350,000 clones, about nine tenths seen once. Treatment noted: roughly 19 received Ad26.COV2.S at low or high dose, single or two shots; about 5 received placebo; per-sample allocation not given. It was on day 63 after the first vaccine or placebo injection that samples were taken. Sample: peripheral blood, taken in a trial of Ad26.COV2.S vaccine versus placebo. The receptors originated from a person aged 18-65 years who received the Ad26.COV2.S COVID-19 vaccine or a placebo.

The chain employs TRBV2 and TRBJ1-4, with 8 bases matching TRBD1. The CDR3 is 15 amino acids. After removal of 4 bases from V and 6 bases from J, the junction contained 7 bases not matched to a gene. Germline values: CDR1 SNHLY, CDR2 FYNNEI. The CDR3: CASSGTTGVDEKLFF. CDR3 nucleotide sequence: TGTGCCAGCAGTGGGACGACAGGGGTTGATGAAAAACTGTTTTTT.

This sequence joins TRBV7-2 and TRBJ1-6, with a weak D call TRBD1 (5 bases). The CDR3 consists of 15 residues. Trimming removed 3 bases from V and 9 bases from J, with 15 bases in between. Germline V gene lookup returns CDR1 SGHTA and CDR2 FQGNSA. The CDR3 coding sequence is TGTGCCAGCAGCTTGGAAATGGGGCTCGGTTCACCCCTCCACTTT. Protein: CASSLEMGLGSPLHF.

This clone was found a few times. The rearrangement joins TRBV11-2 to TRBJ2-1; 9 bases agree with TRBD1. CDR1 and CDR2 (germline): SGHAT, FQNNGV. The CDR3 is 17 amino acids. J gave up 6 bases and V 5 bases, and 14 bases lay outside the gene matches. The CDR3 bases are TGTGCCAGCAGCGTGGAAGCCGGGACAGGGAATCTCAATGAGCAGTTCTTC. It encodes CASSVEAGTGNLNEQFF.

The chain employs TRBV19 and TRBJ1-5; D not certain. The CDR3 is 13 residues long. Germline CDR1 is LNHDA and CDR2 is SQIVND (reference sequence). V was shortened by 5 bases and J by 3 bases, with 8 bases between the two germline ends. The CDR3 spells CASSSAANQPQHF. The CDR3 nucleotides read TGTGCCAGTAGTTCTGCGGCCAATCAGCCCCAGCATTTT. Filled out from reference TRBV19 and TRBJ1-5, the complete variable domain reads DGGITQSPKYLFRKEGQNVTLSCEQNLNHDAMYWYRQDPGQGLRLIYYSQIVNDFQKGDIAEGYSVSREKKESFPLTVTSAQKNPTAFYLCASSSAANQPQHFGDGTRLSIL.

The V and J genes are TRBV28 and TRBJ2-3, with TRBD2 matching 10 bases. Germline V CDR1 and CDR2: MDHEN, SYDVKM. V lost 6 bases and J lost 3; bases outside the gene matches: 9. There are 16 residues in the CDR3. The CDR3 nucleotides read TGTGCCAGCAGCTTGGGAGGAGCGGGAGGGACAGATACGCAGTATTTT. This gives the protein CASSLGGAGGTDTQYF.

Remarks on this clone: This CDR3 is also generated by other DNA sequences in the sample. This chain uses TRBV12-3 or TRBV12-4 with TRBJ2-7; D unclear. The CDR3 runs 11 residues. The ends were cut back, 5 bases at V and 4 bases at J, with 6 bases in the middle. CDR3 sequence: CASSAYYEQYF. CDR3 bases: TGTGCCAGCAGTGCTTATTACGAGCAGTACTTC.

Regarding this clone: Additional DNA sequences in this sample encode the identical CDR3. The chain couples TRBV6-5 to TRBJ1-5; 9 bases match TRBD1. Germline CDR1 reads MNHEY; CDR2 reads SVGAGI. V shed 6 bases and J 0 bases; nucleotides not matched to a gene: 0. There are 14 residues in the CDR3. The CDR3 protein is CASRGQGSNQPQHF. Written as DNA, the CDR3 is TGTGCCAGCAGGGGACAGGGTAGCAATCAGCCCCAGCATTTT.

The chain employs TRBV13 and TRBJ2-6; maybe TRBD2 (6 bases). Germline V gene data show CDR1 as PRHDT and CDR2 as FYEKMQ (reference sequence). The CDR3 is made up of 17 amino acids. V was shortened by 5 bases and J by 2 bases, with 16 bases between the two germline ends. CDR3 in DNA: TGTGCCAGCAGCCCTCCCCCCCGCGGGACTGGGGCCAACGTCCTGACTTTC. This gives the protein CASSPPPRGTGANVLTF.

The chain uses TRBV2 and TRBJ2-7; weak D call: TRBD2 (7 bases). Deletions cut 3 bases from V and 3 bases from J, with 9 bases between. This CDR3 comprises 13 residues. Germline V gene data show CDR1 as SNHLY and CDR2 as FYNNEI. The CDR3 DNA is TGTGCCAGCAGTGATAGGGGGGGCTACGAGCAGTACTTC. This sequence encodes CASSDRGGYEQYF.